Each of the 20 T cell receptor beta chains below was sequenced from the same sample in a study of OX40 agonist ivuxolimab in advanced cancers. The table came from immunoSEQ multiplex PCR; TCRdb's copy has only in-frame clones and leaves some out. The sample carries under 65,000 clones, approximately 79% recorded once. Sample: CD4+ or CD8+ T cells sorted from blood, taken in a trial of the OX40 agonist ivuxolimab. The receptors come from an adult with an advanced solid tumor such as melanoma, head and neck, liver or kidney cancer.

The chain is built from TRBV4-2 and TRBJ2-3, with 7 bases lining up with TRBD2. CDR1 and CDR2 (germline): LGHNA, YNFKEQ. This CDR3 comprises 18 residues. Trimming removed 0 bases from V and 2 bases from J; junction bases left unmatched: 11. The CDR3 is CASSQDWRLALPTDTQYF. The CDR3 DNA reads as TGTGCCAGCAGCCAAGATTGGAGACTAGCACTACCCACAGATACGCAGTATTTT.

The chain combines TRBV10-2 with TRBJ1-4, with 10 bases fitting TRBD1. The CDR3 totals 15 residues. Germline V gene data show CDR1 as WSHSY and CDR2 as SAAADI. V dropped 6 bases and J dropped 6; count of bases not matched to a gene: 7. The chain's CDR3 is CASRGTGVRDEKLFF. For the CDR3, the DNA is TGCGCCAGCAGGGGGACAGGGGTCCGGGATGAAAAACTGTTTTTT.

This chain uses TRBV9 with TRBJ2-2; 9 positions match TRBD1. Unmatched junction bases numbered 13, after V lost 0 bases and J lost 4 bases. The germline gives CDR1 SGDLS, CDR2 YYNGEE. This CDR3 is built from 19 residues. CDR3 nucleotide sequence: TGTGCCAGCAGCGTAGCGTCTGGGTCGGGACAGGGAGGCACCGGGGAGCTGTTTTTT. It translates to CASSVASGSGQGGTGELFF.

This clone was detected only once. The chain is built from TRBV5-1 and TRBJ2-2, with 7 positions matching TRBD2. This CDR3 is built from 14 residues. J was trimmed by 5 bases and V by 5 bases; bases with no gene match: 6. From germline, CDR1 is SGHRS and CDR2 YFSETQ. The CDR3 protein is CASRLGGVTGELFF. The CDR3 region has the DNA TGCGCCAGCAGGCTGGGAGGGGTAACCGGGGAGCTGTTTTTT.

On this clone: The sample holds other DNA sequences that translate to the same CDR3. V and J are TRBV5-1 and TRBJ1-4; D perhaps matches TRBD1 (6 bases). CDR3 length equals 14 residues. CDR1 is SGHRS and CDR2 is YFSETQ in the germline V gene. V lost 1 base, J lost 6 bases, and 10 bases lay in between. The CDR3 loop is CASSLTRGDEKLFF. The DNA of the CDR3 is TGCGCCAGCAGCTTGACCAGGGGTGATGAAAAACTGTTTTTT.

CDR3: CASSDPPSGEQFF. The CDR3 nucleotides read TGCGCCAGCAGTGATCCCCCCTCGGGTGAGCAGTTCTTC. The V call is TRBV10-1, the J call TRBJ2-1; no definite D call. Germline V lookup: CDR1 WNHNN, CDR2 SYGVQD (reference sequence). This CDR3 is built from 13 residues. The V end was cut by 3 bases, the J end by 9 bases, with 12 bases between.

The CDR3 spells CASRGDRGFEKLFF. Here the CDR3 DNA reads TGTGCCAGCAGGGGGGACAGGGGGTTTGAAAAACTGTTTTTT. This sequence joins TRBV2 and TRBJ1-4; 11 bases align to TRBD1. Germline V gene data show CDR1 as SNHLY and CDR2 as FYNNEI. This CDR3 contains 14 residues. J lost 7 bases, V lost 6 bases, and 4 bases had no gene match.

The chain links TRBV14 to TRBJ2-7; unclear D gene. The CDR3 totals 15 residues. Trimming shortened V by 1 base and J by 2 bases, and 12 bases separated the two germline ends. Germline CDR1 reads SGHDN; CDR2 reads FVKESK. CDR3: CASSQGSGPPYEQYF. CDR3 coding DNA: TGTGCCAGCAGCCAAGGCAGTGGGCCCCCCTACGAGCAGTACTTC.

The genes are TRBV19 and TRBJ2-1, with TRBD1 identical over 7 bases. Germline values: CDR1 LNHDA, CDR2 SQIVND (reference sequence). The CDR3 contains 16 residues. The V and J ends lost 7 bases and 7 bases, in that order; junction bases with no gene match: 16. The CDR3 loop is CASIGFRDRGDNEQFF. CDR3 DNA: TGTGCCAGTATCGGATTCCGGGACAGAGGGGATAATGAGCAGTTCTTC.

The chain joins TRBV7-2 to TRBJ1-3; D is possibly TRBD1 (5 bases). V dropped 4 bases and J dropped 0 bases, with 7 bases sitting between them. Germline loops: CDR1 SGHTA, CDR2 FQGNSA. This CDR3 is built from 14 residues. CDR3 nucleotide sequence: TGTGCCAGCAGCTCCGACAGCTCTGGAAACACCATATATTTT. This codes for CASSSDSSGNTIYF.

This clone has just a few counts. This sequence joins TRBV18 and TRBJ2-2; no reliable D call. The CDR3 is 12 residues long. Germline values: CDR1 KGHSH, CDR2 LQKENI. Trimming cost V 3 bases and J 5 bases, with 4 bases left between them. CDR3 DNA: TGTGCCAGCTCACCGGGAACCGGGGAGCTGTTTTTT. It translates to CASSPGTGELFF. Combining the CDR3 with reference TRBV18 and TRBJ2-2 gives the whole variable domain NAGVMQNPRHLVRRRGQEARLRCSPMKGHSHVYWYRQLPEEGLKFMVYLQKENIIDESGMPKERFSAEFPKEGPSILRIQQVVRGDSAAYFCASSPGTGELFFGEGSRLTVL.

The chain combines TRBV5-6 with TRBJ2-7; 9 bases map to TRBD1. The CDR3 runs 17 residues. Germline V gives CDR1 SGHDT, CDR2 YYEEEE. V lost 4 bases and J lost 3; bases outside the gene matches: 14. CDR3 sequence reads: CASSPLTRDREIYEQYF. The CDR3 coding sequence is TGTGCCAGCAGCCCCCTAACCCGGGACAGGGAGATCTACGAGCAGTACTTC.

V and J are TRBV13 and TRBJ2-2; TRBD2 matches at 8 bases. V was pared by 1 base and J by 1 base, with 2 bases of the junction left unmatched. The CDR3 totals 16 residues. Germline V gene sequence: CDR1 PRHDT, CDR2 FYEKMQ (reference sequence). This CDR3 reads CASSLVAGLNTGELFF. DNA of the CDR3: TGTGCCAGCAGCTTAGTAGCGGGACTGAACACCGGGGAGCTGTTTTTT.

The chain is built from TRBV19 and TRBJ2-5; no firm D call. This CDR3 has 13 amino acids. Germline CDR1 reads LNHDA; CDR2 reads SQIVND (reference sequence). V was clipped by 3 bases and J by 5 bases, with 10 bases between them. CDR3 nucleotide sequence: TGTGCCAGTAGTATTTCCCACCGGGAGACCCAGTACTTC. This sequence encodes CASSISHRETQYF.

This sequence joins TRBV2 and TRBJ1-1; TRBD1 matches 8 bases. The CDR3 has 14 residues. Trimming took 6 bases from V and 0 from J; bases not matched to a gene: 3. Per the germline V gene, CDR1 is SNHLY and CDR2 is FYNNEI. The CDR3, as DNA: TGTGCCAGCAGCCGGGACAGGATGAACACTGAAGCTTTCTTT. Its protein product is CASSRDRMNTEAFF. Full variable domain (remainder filled in from reference TRBV2 and TRBJ1-1): EPEVTQTPSHQVTQMGQEVILRCVPISNHLYFYWYRQILGQKVEFLVSFYNNEISEKSEIFDDQFSVERPDGSNFTLKIRSTKLEDSAMYFCASSRDRMNTEAFFGQGTRLTVV.

The chain links TRBV29-1 to TRBJ1-5, with a possible D match to TRBD1 (5 bases). The germline V gene encodes CDR1 SQVTM and CDR2 ANQGSEA. This CDR3 spans 12 amino acids. The ends were cut back, 7 bases at V and 6 bases at J, with 13 bases in the middle. CDR3: CSAGGFGQPQHF. CDR3 nucleotides: TGCAGCGCGGGGGGTTTCGGTCAGCCCCAGCATTTT.

The rearrangement uses TRBV23-1 and TRBJ2-1; 9 nucleotides line up with TRBD1. TRBV23-1 counts as an open reading frame of uncertain function. Trimming took 8 bases from V and 6 from J; bases not matched to a gene: 8. The CDR3 has 14 amino acids. Here the CDR3 reads CASDPGQGGNEQFF. The CDR3 DNA reads as TGCGCCAGCGATCCGGGACAGGGAGGCAATGAGCAGTTCTTC.

The genes are TRBV7-3 and TRBJ2-5; D unresolved. The germline V gene encodes CDR1 SGHTA and CDR2 FQGTGA. This CDR3 contains 12 residues. With 1 base removed from V and 0 bases from J, the gap between germline ends came to 0 bases. The DNA of the CDR3 is TGTGCCAGCAGCTTAAACCAAGAGACCCAGTACTTC. Amino acids: CASSLNQETQYF.

The chain recombines TRBV6-5 with TRBJ2-7; tentatively, D is TRBD2 (6 bases). V was shortened by 6 bases and J by 2 bases, with 14 bases between the two germline ends. Germline CDR1 and CDR2: MNHEY and SVGAGI. The CDR3 is made up of 14 amino acids. CDR3 loop: CASSRSRLAYEQYF. In DNA, the CDR3 is TGTGCCAGCAGCCGCTCTAGACTAGCCTACGAGCAGTACTTC.

This CDR3 reads CASSWGQSNSPLHF. The CDR3 DNA sequence: TGTGCCAGCAGTTGGGGACAGTCCAATTCACCCCTCCACTTT. The chain recombines TRBV27 with TRBJ1-6, with 7 bases identical to TRBD1. CDR3 length: 14 residues. The germline CDR1 and CDR2 sequences are MNHEY and SMNVEV (reference sequence). With 4 bases clipped from V and 7 bases from J, the junction kept 4 bases outside the gene matches.